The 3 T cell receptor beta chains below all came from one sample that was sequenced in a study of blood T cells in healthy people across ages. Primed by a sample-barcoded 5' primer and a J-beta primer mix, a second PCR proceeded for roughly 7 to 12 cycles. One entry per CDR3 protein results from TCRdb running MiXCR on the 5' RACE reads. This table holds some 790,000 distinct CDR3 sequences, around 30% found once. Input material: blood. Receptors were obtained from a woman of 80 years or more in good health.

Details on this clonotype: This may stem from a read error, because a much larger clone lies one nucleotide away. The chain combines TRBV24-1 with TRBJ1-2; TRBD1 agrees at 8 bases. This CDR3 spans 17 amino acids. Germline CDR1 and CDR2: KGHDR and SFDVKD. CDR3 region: CATSGTPGQALGYDYTF. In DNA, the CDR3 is TGTGCCACCAGTGGGACCCCGGGACAGGCCTTGGGCTATGACTACACCTTC.

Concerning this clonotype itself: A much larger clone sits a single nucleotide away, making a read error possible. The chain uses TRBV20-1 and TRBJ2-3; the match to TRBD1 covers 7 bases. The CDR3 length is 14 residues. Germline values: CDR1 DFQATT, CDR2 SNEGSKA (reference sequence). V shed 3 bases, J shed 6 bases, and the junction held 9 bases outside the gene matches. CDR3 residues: CSASVDRVADTQYF. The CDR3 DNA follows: TGCAGTGCTAGTGTCGACAGGGTGGCGGATACGCAGTATTTT.

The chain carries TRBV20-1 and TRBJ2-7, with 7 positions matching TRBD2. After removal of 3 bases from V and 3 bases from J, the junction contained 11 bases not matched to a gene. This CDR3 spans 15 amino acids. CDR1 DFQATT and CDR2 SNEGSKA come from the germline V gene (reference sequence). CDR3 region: CSASSSAGVFYEQYF. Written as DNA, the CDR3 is TGCAGTGCTAGCTCCTCTGCGGGAGTATTCTACGAGCAGTACTTC.